The sequence of this T cell receptor beta chain was determined in a study of technical replicates of blood from a few donors. Assay used: immunoSEQ multiplex PCR; TCRdb lists only in-frame clones, some missing. The data contain 65,000 to 95,000 clones, over 90% of them singletons. The TCR was taken from a human donor in good health. Sequenced: T cells isolated from PBMCs.

CDR3 coding DNA: TGTGCCAGCAGTTTACTCTCTGGGGCCAACGTCCTGACTTTC. Residues: CASSLLSGANVLTF. The V call is TRBV6-5, the J call TRBJ2-6, with no clear D. V lost 4 bases and J 0 bases, leaving 4 bases between the germline ends. The CDR3 extends over 14 amino acids. The germline gives CDR1 MNHEY, CDR2 SVGAGI.